The rows below give T cell receptor beta chains drawn from one sample of a study of identifying expanded T cells in peripheral blood. Assay used: immunoSEQ multiplex PCR; TCRdb lists only in-frame clones, some missing. This sample has about 94,000 clones, with roughly 90% found just once. The sequencing sample was made of blood. The receptor source for this set is a person aged 18-69 years in good health. CDR3s include the opening cysteine and the closing phenylalanine or tryptophan. Fields, in order: V gene, J gene, D gene, CDR3 length, clone size, CDR3 DNA, CDR3 protein. The D gene is left open where the match is weak. Rows give clone size only sometimes, using once, few, many, or a class for an expanded clone.

v_gene: TRBV2; j_gene: TRBJ2-1; d_gene: TRBD2; len: 13; abundance: NA; CDR3nt: TGTGCCAGCAGTCCCGGGAGGGGCGATGAGCAGTTCTTC; CDR3aa: CASSPGRGDEQFF
v_gene: TRBV6-5; j_gene: TRBJ1-1; d_gene: NA; len: 16; abundance: NA; CDR3nt: TGTGCCAGCAGTTACTCGTACAGGTGGATGAACACTGAAGCTTTCTTT; CDR3aa: CASSYSYRWMNTEAFF
v_gene: TRBV6-1; j_gene: TRBJ1-2; d_gene: NA; len: 15; abundance: few; CDR3nt: TGTGCCAGCAGGCAAGAGGGTCGTCCGAATGGCGGCTACACCTTC; CDR3aa: CASRQEGRPNGGYTF
v_gene: TRBV2; j_gene: TRBJ2-3; d_gene: NA; len: 15; abundance: once; CDR3nt: TGTGCCAGCCTAAATAGGCCCAGAACACAGGATACGCAGTATTTT; CDR3aa: CASLNRPRTQDTQYF
v_gene: TRBV7-3; j_gene: TRBJ1-2; d_gene: NA; len: 14; abundance: NA; CDR3nt: TGTGCCAGCAGCTGGGGCGGAGGGATGGTCGGCTACACCTTC; CDR3aa: CASSWGGGMVGYTF
v_gene: TRBV7-9; j_gene: TRBJ1-1; d_gene: NA; len: 17; abundance: NA; CDR3nt: TGTGCCAGCAGCTTATTCCCCGAGGGGGTAGTGAACACTGAAGCTTTCTTT; CDR3aa: CASSLFPEGVVNTEAFF
v_gene: TRBV5-1; j_gene: TRBJ1-1; d_gene: NA; len: 13; abundance: NA; CDR3nt: TGCGCCAGCAGCTTGTCAGTGAACACTGAAGCTTTCTTT; CDR3aa: CASSLSVNTEAFF
v_gene: TRBV9; j_gene: TRBJ2-7; d_gene: NA; len: 13; abundance: NA; CDR3nt: TGTGCCAGCAGCCTTGACCCTTCCTACGAGCAGTACTTC; CDR3aa: CASSLDPSYEQYF
v_gene: TRBV18; j_gene: TRBJ2-7; d_gene: NA; len: 16; abundance: NA; CDR3nt: TGTGCCAGCTCACCACCGAGAAGGGTCTACTCCTACGAGCAGTACTTC; CDR3aa: CASSPPRRVYSYEQYF
v_gene: TRBV27; j_gene: TRBJ1-2; d_gene: TRBD1; len: 16; abundance: NA; CDR3nt: TGTGCCAGCAGTTACCTCCCCCCGACAGGGGACTATGGCTACACCTTC; CDR3aa: CASSYLPPTGDYGYTF
v_gene: TRBV9; j_gene: TRBJ2-1; d_gene: TRBD2; len: 15; abundance: NA; CDR3nt: TGTGCCAGCAGCCCGAGCGGGGGGGCGCCCAATGAGCAGTTCTTC; CDR3aa: CASSPSGGAPNEQFF
v_gene: TRBV30; j_gene: TRBJ1-1; d_gene: NA; len: 13; abundance: NA; CDR3nt: TGTGCCTGGAGGCTGGGGCAGTGGGGTGAAGCTTTCTTT; CDR3aa: CAWRLGQWGEAFF
v_gene: TRBV11-2; j_gene: TRBJ2-2; d_gene: NA; len: 18; abundance: once; CDR3nt: TGTGCCAGCAGCACCTCCGGGACACCAATAGGGTTCACCGGGGAGCTGTTTTTT; CDR3aa: CASSTSGTPIGFTGELFF
v_gene: TRBV5-1; j_gene: TRBJ1-2; d_gene: TRBD1; len: 16; abundance: NA; CDR3nt: TGCGCCAGCAGCCCGGGGACAGGGGCCTCAAACTATGGCTACACCTTC; CDR3aa: CASSPGTGASNYGYTF
v_gene: TRBV7-9; j_gene: TRBJ1-2; d_gene: NA; len: 13; abundance: NA; CDR3nt: TGTGCCAGCAGCTTAGCGCCGGATAGTGGCTACACCTTC; CDR3aa: CASSLAPDSGYTF
v_gene: TRBV30; j_gene: TRBJ2-3; d_gene: NA; len: 15; abundance: few; CDR3nt: TGTGCCTGGAGTGAAGGGGAAGCTAGCACAGATACGCAGTATTTT; CDR3aa: CAWSEGEASTDTQYF
v_gene: TRBV5-1; j_gene: TRBJ2-5; d_gene: TRBD2; len: 20; abundance: NA; CDR3nt: TGCGCCAGCAGCTCCGGACTGGGCACGCTTAGCGGGGGAAGCCAAGAGACCCAGTACTTC; CDR3aa: CASSSGLGTLSGGSQETQYF
v_gene: TRBV30; j_gene: TRBJ1-6; d_gene: NA; len: 17; abundance: NA; CDR3nt: TGTGCCTGGAGTATCGACCGGGGACCTCCAGGGAATTCACCCCTCCACTTT; CDR3aa: CAWSIDRGPPGNSPLHF
v_gene: TRBV7-2; j_gene: TRBJ2-5; d_gene: TRBD1; len: 13; abundance: NA; CDR3nt: TGTGCCAGCAGCTCGGGACAGGGCGGGACCCAGTACTTC; CDR3aa: CASSSGQGGTQYF
v_gene: TRBV7-9; j_gene: TRBJ1-1; d_gene: NA; len: 14; abundance: NA; CDR3nt: TGTGCCAGCAGCTTAAGAATGGGTAATACTGAAGCTTTCTTT; CDR3aa: CASSLRMGNTEAFF
v_gene: TRBV25-1; j_gene: TRBJ1-3; d_gene: NA; len: 13; abundance: NA; CDR3nt: TGTGCCAGCAGTAACCAGAAGGGAAACACCATATATTTT; CDR3aa: CASSNQKGNTIYF
v_gene: TRBV13; j_gene: TRBJ1-2; d_gene: NA; len: 13; abundance: NA; CDR3nt: TGTGCCAGCAGCTTAGGCATCAACTATGGCTACACCTTC; CDR3aa: CASSLGINYGYTF
v_gene: TRBV14; j_gene: TRBJ2-2; d_gene: NA; len: 14; abundance: NA; CDR3nt: TGTGCCAGCAGCCTCCAGGGTTATGGCGGGGAGCTGTTTTTT; CDR3aa: CASSLQGYGGELFF
v_gene: TRBV6-5; j_gene: TRBJ1-1; d_gene: NA; len: 14; abundance: NA; CDR3nt: TGTGCCAGCAGTTCAGCAGGGTTGGACACTGAAGCTTTCTTT; CDR3aa: CASSSAGLDTEAFF
v_gene: TRBV4-1; j_gene: TRBJ2-1; d_gene: TRBD2; len: 21; abundance: NA; CDR3nt: TGCGCCAGCAGCCAAGATTTACGGTCCGACTGGGGGGGGGTCACCTACAATGAGCAGTTCTTC; CDR3aa: CASSQDLRSDWGGVTYNEQFF
v_gene: TRBV5-1; j_gene: TRBJ2-1; d_gene: NA; len: 14; abundance: NA; CDR3nt: TGCGCCAGCAGCTTGGGGCTAGCAGGGAATGAGCAGTTCTTC; CDR3aa: CASSLGLAGNEQFF
v_gene: TRBV9; j_gene: TRBJ1-2; d_gene: NA; len: 13; abundance: NA; CDR3nt: TGTGCCAGCAGCTCCCCGCCAAACTATGGCTACACCTTC; CDR3aa: CASSSPPNYGYTF
v_gene: TRBV11-2; j_gene: TRBJ1-2; d_gene: TRBD1; len: 14; abundance: NA; CDR3nt: TGTGCCAGCAGCCCCTCAGGGGGACTTAGTGGCTACACCTTC; CDR3aa: CASSPSGGLSGYTF
v_gene: TRBV11-2; j_gene: TRBJ2-3; d_gene: NA; len: 15; abundance: NA; CDR3nt: TGTGCCAGCAGCTCCGGGACGGGTCGGAGGGGTACGCAGTATTTT; CDR3aa: CASSSGTGRRGTQYF
v_gene: TRBV15; j_gene: TRBJ2-6; d_gene: NA; len: 13; abundance: NA; CDR3nt: TGTGCCACCAGCAGAGCAACCAGGCAACCCCTGACTTTC; CDR3aa: CATSRATRQPLTF
v_gene: TRBV7-9; j_gene: TRBJ2-3; d_gene: TRBD2; len: 16; abundance: NA; CDR3nt: TGTGCCAGCAGCTTCACTAGCGGGAGGAGTTCGGATACGCAGTATTTT; CDR3aa: CASSFTSGRSSDTQYF
v_gene: TRBV7-8; j_gene: TRBJ1-1; d_gene: NA; len: 14; abundance: NA; CDR3nt: TGTGCCAGCAGCCCCAGTGTAGGGTTCACTGAAGCTTTCTTT; CDR3aa: CASSPSVGFTEAFF
v_gene: TRBV4-2; j_gene: TRBJ2-1; d_gene: NA; len: 20; abundance: NA; CDR3nt: TGTGCCAGCAGCAAAAGACTCGTGGGGCCGCTTGGGACGGGCGACAATGAGCAGTTCTTC; CDR3aa: CASSKRLVGPLGTGDNEQFF
v_gene: TRBV5-4; j_gene: TRBJ1-2; d_gene: TRBD1; len: 16; abundance: NA; CDR3nt: TGTGCCAGCAGTCCCGGACAGGGTGGGGTGCTCTATGGCTACACCTTC; CDR3aa: CASSPGQGGVLYGYTF
v_gene: TRBV11-3; j_gene: TRBJ1-1; d_gene: TRBD1; len: 12; abundance: NA; CDR3nt: TGTGCCAGCAGCTCGGACAGGCCGGAAGCTTTCTTT; CDR3aa: CASSSDRPEAFF
v_gene: TRBV7-3; j_gene: TRBJ1-2; d_gene: NA; len: 15; abundance: NA; CDR3nt: TGTGCCAGCAGCTTATGGGCAGGGAGCCCCTATGGCTACACCTTC; CDR3aa: CASSLWAGSPYGYTF
v_gene: TRBV15; j_gene: TRBJ1-2; d_gene: TRBD1; len: 15; abundance: NA; CDR3nt: TGTGCCACCAGCAGCTCCGGACAGGGGGCGACTGGCTACACCTTC; CDR3aa: CATSSSGQGATGYTF
v_gene: TRBV5-4; j_gene: TRBJ1-6; d_gene: NA; len: 12; abundance: NA; CDR3nt: TGTGCCAGCGGGCCAAATAATTCACCCCTCCACTTT; CDR3aa: CASGPNNSPLHF
v_gene: TRBV18; j_gene: TRBJ1-1; d_gene: NA; len: 16; abundance: NA; CDR3nt: TGTGCCAGCTCACTCCGTGCGCCAGGGACAAACACTGAAGCTTTCTTT; CDR3aa: CASSLRAPGTNTEAFF
v_gene: TRBV9; j_gene: TRBJ2-2; d_gene: TRBD2; len: 15; abundance: NA; CDR3nt: TGTGCCAGCAGCGTAGGGAGCGGGGTCCCCGGGGAGCTGTTTTTT; CDR3aa: CASSVGSGVPGELFF
v_gene: TRBV13; j_gene: TRBJ1-4; d_gene: NA; len: 11; abundance: NA; CDR3nt: TGTGCCAGCAGCGGAGATGAAAAACTGTTTTTT; CDR3aa: CASSGDEKLFF
v_gene: TRBV13; j_gene: TRBJ1-4; d_gene: TRBD1; len: 17; abundance: NA; CDR3nt: TGTGCCAGCAGCTCAACAGGGGGCTGGATGGATAATGAAAAACTGTTTTTT; CDR3aa: CASSSTGGWMDNEKLFF
v_gene: TRBV5-5; j_gene: TRBJ2-7; d_gene: TRBD1; len: 15; abundance: NA; CDR3nt: TGTGCCAGCAGCCGCGGACAGGGGCACTCCTACGAGCAGTACTTC; CDR3aa: CASSRGQGHSYEQYF
v_gene: TRBV27; j_gene: TRBJ1-5; d_gene: TRBD1; len: 12; abundance: NA; CDR3nt: TGTGCCAGCAGTTCACAGGGGCGGCCCCAGCATTTT; CDR3aa: CASSSQGRPQHF
v_gene: TRBV30; j_gene: TRBJ1-3; d_gene: TRBD1; len: 16; abundance: NA; CDR3nt: TGTGCCTCCACGGGACAGGCCGGCTTCTCTGGAAACACCATATATTTT; CDR3aa: CASTGQAGFSGNTIYF
v_gene: TRBV6-5; j_gene: TRBJ1-5; d_gene: NA; len: 15; abundance: NA; CDR3nt: TGTGCCAGCAGTGCCCGCCCAACTCGGGGTCAGCCCCAGCATTTT; CDR3aa: CASSARPTRGQPQHF
v_gene: TRBV29-1; j_gene: TRBJ2-7; d_gene: NA; len: 11; abundance: NA; CDR3nt: TGCAGCGTCCGGACCACCTACGAGCAGTACTTC; CDR3aa: CSVRTTYEQYF
v_gene: TRBV7-9; j_gene: TRBJ1-2; d_gene: TRBD1; len: 16; abundance: NA; CDR3nt: TGTGCCAGCATCACTGGACAGGGACATCCCTCCTATGGCTACACCTTC; CDR3aa: CASITGQGHPSYGYTF
v_gene: TRBV5-6; j_gene: TRBJ2-1; d_gene: TRBD1; len: 16; abundance: NA; CDR3nt: TGTGCCAGCAGCTCCCGGGACAGGGGTAGGTACAATGAGCAGTTCTTC; CDR3aa: CASSSRDRGRYNEQFF
v_gene: TRBV18; j_gene: TRBJ2-7; d_gene: NA; len: 13; abundance: NA; CDR3nt: TGTGCCAGCTCACACAGGGATGGAGACGAGCAGTACTTC; CDR3aa: CASSHRDGDEQYF
v_gene: TRBV11-1; j_gene: TRBJ1-6; d_gene: NA; len: 16; abundance: NA; CDR3nt: TGTGCCAGCAGCTTACTTTCAGGGCAGAAAAATTCACCCCTCCACTTT; CDR3aa: CASSLLSGQKNSPLHF
v_gene: TRBV4-1; j_gene: TRBJ1-1; d_gene: NA; len: 15; abundance: NA; CDR3nt: TGCGCCAGCAGCCAAGGGGCAGGAATTATCGGTGAAGCTTTCTTT; CDR3aa: CASSQGAGIIGEAFF
v_gene: TRBV7-9; j_gene: TRBJ1-2; d_gene: NA; len: 12; abundance: NA; CDR3nt: TGTGCCAGCAGCAAGTCGGGAAATGGCTACACCTTC; CDR3aa: CASSKSGNGYTF
v_gene: TRBV6-4; j_gene: TRBJ2-3; d_gene: TRBD2; len: 16; abundance: NA; CDR3nt: TGTGCCAGCAGCGAAACTAGCGGGAGTGGTACAGATACGCAGTATTTT; CDR3aa: CASSETSGSGTDTQYF
v_gene: TRBV2; j_gene: TRBJ1-5; d_gene: TRBD1; len: 13; abundance: NA; CDR3nt: TGTGCCAGCACAGGACAGGGGGATCAGCCCCAGCATTTT; CDR3aa: CASTGQGDQPQHF
v_gene: TRBV4-1; j_gene: TRBJ1-4; d_gene: TRBD1; len: 16; abundance: NA; CDR3nt: TGCGCCAGCAGCCGGGAAATGGACAGGGGGGGGGAAAAACTGTTTTTT; CDR3aa: CASSREMDRGGEKLFF
v_gene: TRBV29-1; j_gene: TRBJ2-2; d_gene: TRBD1; len: 16; abundance: NA; CDR3nt: TGCAGCGCGAAGACCGCCTGGACAGGGACCGCCGGGGAGCTGTTTTTT; CDR3aa: CSAKTAWTGTAGELFF